This T cell receptor beta chain was recorded in a study of shared clonotypes between healthy human individuals (dated by TCRdb to 2020 to 2022). About the investigation overall: Three men and two women, aged 18 to 49 years, made up the cohort. Between about 0.85 and 10 billion PBMCs per donor were obtained by leukapheresis. For each donor, CD4 naive and CD4 memory were each run on three plates, CD8 naive on two plates, and CD8 memory on one plate. To estimate repertoire size and how much clonotype sharing occurs between individuals, the study deeply sequenced the blood TCR repertoires of roughly 5 healthy adults. To increase sequencing depth and limit assay-specific biases, different laboratories used diverse techniques to prepare libraries and sequence TCR repertoires.

As encoded in the germline V gene, CDR1 is SGDLS while CDR2 is YYNGEE. V ends up 4 bases short and J 5 bases short, with an unmatched junction base count of 9. From its cysteine to its phenylalanine, the CDR3 spans 16 amino acids. Only CDR3 DNA is held: 48 bases, read in frame from base 1. Broader findings and caveats from the paper: Naive subsets generally had larger estimated clonotype richness than memory subsets did. Higher generation probabilities were observed for clonotypes shared by all four sorted-subset donors than for non-shared clonotypes. When a handful of donors were compared, the shared fraction of clonotypes was around 4.6% for naive CD4, less than 4% for naive CD8, more than 2% for memory CD4, and less than 0.45% for memory CD8. Even with the large sequencing depth, rarefaction of the sorted-subset datasets indicated that sequencing was incomplete. Based on pairwise subsampling, the degree of clonotype sharing among donors was expected to be affected by sequencing depth. Because the study included a small number of donors, the genetic and exposure-history diversity represented was limited. Sampling was restricted to blood, and TCR repertoires in tissues likely differ from the TCR repertoires found in blood.

CD8 naive samples were obtained by positive selection for CCR7 among CD45RO-negative cells, yielding a CD45RA+CCR7+ population from which TemRA cells were excluded. The donors were healthy, HIV-negative adults with no recently reported acute infections or vaccinations. Only Caucasian adults living in Nashville, Tennessee, USA were represented among the donors. Blood was collected by leukapheresis, and PBMCs were isolated by Ficoll-Histopaque density gradient centrifugation and then cryopreserved in liquid nitrogen vapor phase. Purity and quantity of every magnetically sorted T cell population were checked by analytical flow cytometry. From each sorted fraction, genomic DNA was isolated and quantified by UV absorbance on a Nanodrop 2000c. On this clone itself: This clone's antigen is unknown. No much larger clone exists at a distance of one base, and base qualities are not known.

Using the deep immunoSEQ assay, TCR CDR3 regions were amplified from genomic DNA by multiplex PCR. For each cell subset, the extracted genomic DNA was distributed evenly across all wells of several immunoSEQ 96-well plates, and each plate served as one replicate. Each replicate PCR for sorted subsets received 150 to 250 ng genomic DNA, equal to about 29,000 T cell genomes. Purified libraries were measured with a Qubit 3.0 fluorometer, size-checked on a Bioanalyzer 2100, and measured again with the KAPA Library Quantification kit. Each immunoSEQ 96-well plate was sequenced on its own single-read 150-cycle Illumina NextSeq 550 flow cell. The paper's processing steps were these. Because the immunoSEQ output included only junctional sequences and no quality scores, the filtering could not be the same as the filtering used for full-length reads. Sequences were annotated with PyIR, a Python wrapper for IgBLAST v1.9, and V/J genes and CDR3 were assigned using IMGT germline references. Reads were removed for weak V/J assignments (E-value above 1e-6), missing CDR3, stop codons, out-of-frame junctions, or ambiguous translated residues. A V3J clonotype was defined by an identical inferred V gene, J gene, and CDR3 amino acid sequence. Percentage overlap between repertoires was calculated by dividing the number of shared unique clonotypes by the size of the smaller repertoire. Repertoire richness was assessed with RTK rarefaction, the Chao1 estimator, and Recon v2.1 estimates of unobserved clonotypes. Generation probabilities were computed with OLGA for all TCRbeta clonotypes obtained by the gDNA method from a handful of donors. The clones in this table, taken by TCRdb from immuneACCESS, are in-frame only. Not every clone is retained; where verified, under half of the shortfall comes from an unresolved V gene, and the cause of the rest is unknown. From that table come the V and J calls and clone size; the DNA was used to work out D and trimming. For this sample the table gives about 580,000 clones, of which more than 95% were detected only once. The ten largest clones add up to 0.3% of the sample.

The chain employs TRBV9 and TRBJ2-1, and TRBD2 matches 10 of the central bases. This TCR was recovered from a young man in good health. The sample was naive CD8+ T cells sorted from blood. The sample's cell subset or site label is to be understood as: CD45RA+CCR7+. The base sequence is TGTGCCAGCAGCCCACTGACTAGCGGGCTTAACAATGAGCAGTTCTTC. Translated, it reads CASSPLTSGLNNEQFF.